This TCR beta chain was documented in a study of blood T cell repertoires in COVID-19. Study context: COVID-19 samples collected from the United States, Italy and Spain covered acute and convalescent phases. In each case, the material was cDNA or gDNA derived from T cells, B-cell-depleted T cells, or PBMCs.

As originally analysed: Amplified reference gene primers provided the basis for estimating nucleated cell counts. The method was immunoSEQ multiplex PCR; TCRdb's version includes in-frame clones alone and lacks a portion of them. The D gene and trimming were derived from the DNA, and the V and J assignments and clone size from that table. Of around 40,000 clones in the sample, 92% were seen once. V was cut by 4 bases and J by 8 bases, with 5 bases left in between. Germline V lookup: CDR1 WSHSY, CDR2 SAAADI. The CDR3 spans 11 residues. This clone appeared a single time. Sequencing was done on a sample of peripheral blood. The receptor was derived from a human donor in a cohort sampled during active COVID-19. This sequence joins TRBV10-2 and TRBJ2-2; D is unclear. The CDR3 DNA sequence: TGCGCCAGCAGTGGAGCGGGGGAGCTGTTTTTT. It translates to CASSGAGELFF.